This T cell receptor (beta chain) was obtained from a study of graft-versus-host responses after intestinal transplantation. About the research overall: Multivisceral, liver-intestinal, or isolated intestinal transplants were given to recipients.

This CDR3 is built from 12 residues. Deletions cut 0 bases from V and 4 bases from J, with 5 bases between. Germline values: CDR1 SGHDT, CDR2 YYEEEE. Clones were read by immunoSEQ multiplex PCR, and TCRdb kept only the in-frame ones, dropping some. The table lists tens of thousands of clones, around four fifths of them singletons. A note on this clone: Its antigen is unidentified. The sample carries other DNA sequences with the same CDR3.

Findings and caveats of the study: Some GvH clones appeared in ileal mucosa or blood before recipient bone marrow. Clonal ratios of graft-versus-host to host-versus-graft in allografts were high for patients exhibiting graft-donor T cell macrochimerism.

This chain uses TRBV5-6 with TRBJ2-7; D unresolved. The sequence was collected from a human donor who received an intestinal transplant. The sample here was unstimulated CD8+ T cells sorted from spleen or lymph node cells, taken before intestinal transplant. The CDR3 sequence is CASSLARYEQYF. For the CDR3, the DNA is TGTGCCAGCAGCTTGGCTAGATACGAGCAGTACTTC.